This T cell receptor beta chain comes out of a study of blood T cell repertoires in COVID-19. Across the study: Whether acute or convalescent, the COVID-19 samples came from the United States, Italy and Spain. Sample material is recorded as cDNA or gDNA derived from T cells, B-cell-depleted T cells, or PBMCs.

Source study methods: Amplification with reference gene primers provided the estimates of nucleated cell counts. Produced via immunoSEQ multiplex PCR; TCRdb's table is partial and in-frame only. The V and J calls and clone size were taken over from that table, and D and trimming were inferred from the DNA. The repertoire includes 110,000 or so clones, more than 60% of them detected once, and about 2.3% sits in the top ten. Trimming stripped 5 bases from V and 7 bases from J, with 15 bases between. The germline V gene has CDR1 SGHTA and CDR2 FQGTGA. This CDR3 spans 15 amino acids. Sequences were obtained from peripheral blood. This TCR derives from a man aged 45-65 years with acute or convalescent COVID-19. The chain uses TRBV7-3 and TRBJ1-6, with D unclear. The CDR3 sequence is CASSAEGGQNSPLHF. The CDR3 nucleotides are TGTGCCAGCAGCGCCGAGGGCGGTCAGAATTCACCCCTCCACTTT.